One sample yielded the 27 T cell receptor beta chains listed below, sequenced in a study of T cell changes during pregnancy in multiple sclerosis. Some clones are missing from TCRdb's copy, which holds only in-frame ones; the method was immunoSEQ multiplex PCR. Here the sample spans 30,000 to 50,000 clones, approximately 90% being singletons. Sequenced material: CD4+ T cells from peripheral blood mononuclear cells, taken in the third trimester of pregnancy. Receptor source: a female donor in good health, enrolled as a control in a pregnancy study.

The chain employs TRBV2 and TRBJ2-1; 9 nucleotides match TRBD2. With V trimmed by 8 bases and J by 7 bases, 6 bases remained unmatched. Germline CDR1 is SNHLY and CDR2 is FYNNEI. The CDR3 runs 13 residues. Here the CDR3 reads CASWGGRVNEQFF. In DNA, the CDR3 is TGTGCCAGCTGGGGCGGGAGGGTTAATGAGCAGTTCTTC.

The gene calls are TRBV19 and TRBJ1-5; D unresolved. This CDR3 region has 17 residues. Trimming stripped 4 bases from V and 2 bases from J, with 18 bases between. In germline, CDR1 is LNHDA, CDR2 SQIVND (reference sequence). CDR3 in amino acids: CASSTVATPRRNQPQHF. CDR3 DNA: TGTGCCAGTAGTACCGTGGCGACTCCCCGCCGCAATCAGCCCCAGCATTTT.

The chain links TRBV5-1 to TRBJ2-2, with a possible D match to TRBD2 (6 bases). Trimming cost V 0 bases and J 6 bases, with 12 bases left between them. The CDR3 covers 15 residues. Germline assignment: CDR1 SGHRS and CDR2 YFSETQ. In DNA form, the CDR3 reads TGCGCCAGCAGCTTGGAGCTAGCGTCGTCCGGGGAGCTGTTTTTT. This sequence encodes CASSLELASSGELFF.

This chain uses TRBV6-5 with TRBJ2-7; D is possibly TRBD1 (6 bases). In germline, CDR1 is MNHEY, CDR2 SVGAGI. With 4 bases removed from V and 2 bases from J, the gap between germline ends came to 12 bases. This CDR3 is 14 amino acids long. The CDR3 sequence: CASSSPDRTYEQYF. The CDR3 bases are TGTGCCAGCAGTTCCCCGGACAGAACCTACGAGCAGTACTTC.

The chain combines TRBV20-1 with TRBJ2-7; 7 bases line up with TRBD1. The germline V gene has CDR1 DFQATT and CDR2 SNEGSKA (reference sequence). V dropped 5 bases and J dropped 3; count of bases not matched to a gene: 1. The CDR3 is 11 residues long. The DNA for the CDR3 is TGCAGTGCTGGGGACAGCTACGAGCAGTACTTC. Translation gives CSAGDSYEQYF.

CDR3 DNA sequence: TGTGCCAGCAGCTTTGGGGTCAGGGGGGTGGGGTATGGCTACACCTTC. It translates to CASSFGVRGVGYGYTF. The rearrangement links TRBV7-8 to TRBJ1-2; TRBD1 matches at 7 bases. J was trimmed by 5 bases and V by 3 bases; bases with no gene match: 12. Germline loops: CDR1 SGHVS, CDR2 FQNEAQ. This CDR3 comprises 16 residues.

The genes are TRBV10-3 and TRBJ2-4; 8 positions match TRBD2. CDR3 length: 16 residues. Germline loops: CDR1 ENHRY, CDR2 SYGVKD. Unmatched junction bases numbered 18, after V lost 2 bases and J lost 15 bases. The CDR3 coding sequence is TGTGCCATCAGTGAGACCCAAGCGGGGGAGGGGCCGCAGGTGTACTTC. Translating gives CAISETQAGEGPQVYF.

The V gene is TRBV5-4, the J gene TRBJ1-6; unclear D gene. Between the trimmed V and J ends, which lost 3 bases and 7 bases, there was a span of 5 bases. The CDR3 length is 12 residues. Per germline, CDR1 SGHNT and CDR2 YYREEE (reference sequence). CDR3 coding DNA: TGTGCCAGCAGCTCCGTGAATTCACCCCTCCACTTT. This encodes CASSSVNSPLHF.

V gene TRBV7-3 combines with J gene TRBJ2-2; TRBD2 aligns across 9 bases. With 4 bases clipped from V and 7 bases from J, the junction kept 10 bases outside the gene matches. Germline V lookup: CDR1 SGHTA, CDR2 FQGTGA. CDR3 size: 16 residues. The CDR3 region has the DNA TGTGCCAGCAGCTCCGCGGGGGGGCGGGAGAGCGGGGAGCTGTTTTTT. This sequence encodes CASSSAGGRESGELFF.

J is TRBJ1-4 and V is TRBV5-1; D gene unclear. Trimming took 2 bases from V and 0 from J, leaving 5 bases between them. The CDR3 runs to 14 residues. CDR1 and CDR2 (germline): SGHRS, YFSETQ. The CDR3 loop reads CASSFSTTNEKLFF. CDR3 bases: TGCGCCAGCAGCTTTAGTACAACTAATGAAAAACTGTTTTTT.

The V and J genes are TRBV13 and TRBJ1-5; maybe TRBD1 (5 bases). The CDR3 contains 15 residues. Germline V CDR1 and CDR2: PRHDT, FYEKMQ (reference sequence). Trimming shortened V by 3 bases and J by 6 bases, and 15 bases separated the two germline ends. The CDR3 nucleotides are TGTGCCAGCAGCTTCGGCAGGGAAAATTTTCAGCCCCAGCATTTT. Its protein is CASSFGRENFQPQHF.

This chain joins TRBV9 and TRBJ2-1; TRBD1 agrees at 8 bases. CDR1 and CDR2 from the germline V gene are SGDLS and YYNGEE. Trimming removed 3 bases from V and 6 bases from J; junction bases left unmatched: 8. This CDR3 has 15 amino acids. The chain's CDR3 is CASSGQGAEVNEQFF. The CDR3 DNA reads as TGTGCCAGCAGCGGGCAGGGGGCTGAGGTCAATGAGCAGTTCTTC.

This chain uses TRBV6-6 with TRBJ1-6; D gene uncertain. Germline CDR1 MNHNY, CDR2 SVGAGI (reference sequence). CDR3 size: 13 residues. V was pared by 4 bases and J by 8 bases, with 9 bases between. In DNA, the CDR3 is TGTGCCAGCAGTTCCCCACTGGATTCACCCCTCCACTTT. Its protein is CASSSPLDSPLHF.

The chain recombines TRBV19 with TRBJ1-2, with 7 bases identical to TRBD1. The J segment lost 8 bases and the V segment lost 5 bases, leaving 5 bases of the junction unmatched. There are 12 residues in the CDR3. Germline CDR1 is LNHDA and CDR2 is SQIVND (reference sequence). The CDR3, as DNA: TGTGCCAGTAGTGTGACAGGGCAGGGCTACACCTTC. Translating it yields CASSVTGQGYTF.

This chain uses TRBV11-2 with TRBJ2-3, with 10 positions matching TRBD2. V shed 3 bases, J shed 0 bases, and the junction held 12 bases outside the gene matches. Germline CDR1 reads SGHAT; CDR2 reads FQNNGV. The CDR3 totals 19 residues. The CDR3 nucleotides read TGTGCCAGCAGCTTGGGCACCTGGACTAGCGGCTCTAGCACAGATACGCAGTATTTT. The encoded protein is CASSLGTWTSGSSTDTQYF.

This chain links TRBV11-2 with TRBJ2-1; 14 bases line up with TRBD2. The CDR3 contains 14 residues. V trimming: 5 bases; J trimming: 12 bases; junction bases outside the gene matches: 6. Looked up from germline, CDR1 is SGHAT and CDR2 is FQNNGV. In DNA, the CDR3 is TGTGCCAGCAGCCCCGGGACTAGCGGGGGTGGGCAGTTCTTC. Encoded protein: CASSPGTSGGGQFF.

The chain combines TRBV7-3 with TRBJ2-1; no reliable D call. V lost 5 bases and J 9 bases, leaving 14 bases between the germline ends. Per germline, CDR1 SGHTA and CDR2 FQGTGA. The CDR3 has 13 residues. The CDR3 sequence: CASSLGKEGEQFF. The CDR3 DNA reads as TGTGCCAGCAGCCTGGGCAAGGAAGGTGAGCAGTTCTTC. The full variable domain, its missing parts supplied by reference TRBV7-3 and TRBJ2-1, is GAGVSQTPSNKVTEKGKYVELRCDPISGHTALYWYRQSLGQGPEFLIYFQGTGAADDSGLPNDRFFAVRPEGSVSTLKIQRTERGDSAVYLCASSLGKEGEQFFGPGTRLTVL.

Comment on this clone: At one boundary the junction diverges from the germline segment, which might be a read error. The J gene is TRBJ1-2, the V gene TRBV28; TRBD1 matches 9 bases. CDR3 length: 13 amino acids. Per germline, CDR1 MDHEN and CDR2 SYDVKM. CDR3 amino acids: CASSPWTGVPPAF. The CDR3 DNA sequence: TGTGCCAGCAGTCCTTGGACAGGGGTACCTCCTGCCTTC.

This chain joins TRBV7-2 and TRBJ1-6; unclear D gene. Germline V lookup: CDR1 SGHTA, CDR2 FQGNSA. This CDR3 region has 13 residues. V lost 6 bases and J 10 bases, leaving 13 bases between the germline ends. The CDR3 loop reads CASRVGFPSPLHF. Written as DNA, the CDR3 is TGTGCCAGCAGGGTGGGCTTTCCCTCACCCCTCCACTTT.

The chain combines TRBV5-1 with TRBJ2-2; 11 bases are a match to TRBD2. CDR3 length: 16 amino acids. V lost 4 bases and J lost 4; bases outside the gene matches: 6. In germline, CDR1 is SGHRS, CDR2 YFSETQ. The CDR3 DNA reads as TGCGCCAGCAGCCTACTAGCGGGAGCTGGCACCGGGGAGCTGTTTTTT. It codes for CASSLLAGAGTGELFF.

The V call is TRBV29-1, the J call TRBJ2-1; 12 nucleotides align to TRBD2. Germline assignment: CDR1 SQVTM and CDR2 ANQGSEA. The CDR3 contains 14 residues. The V gene end was trimmed by 7 bases and the J gene end by 4 bases; junction bases not matched to a gene: 5. The CDR3 DNA follows: TGCAGCGAGTCTAGCGGGAGGGATTACAATGAGCAGTTCTTC. This codes for CSESSGRDYNEQFF.

The chain employs TRBV7-3 and TRBJ2-1; 7 bases are a match to TRBD1. CDR3 length: 15 residues. The ends lost 4 bases at V and 7 bases at J; junction bases unmatched: 10. Germline CDR1 and CDR2: SGHTA and FQGTGA. The CDR3 sequence: CASSSNPTGTNEQFF. CDR3 in DNA: TGTGCCAGCAGCTCGAACCCGACAGGGACGAATGAGCAGTTCTTC.

The chain recombines TRBV28 with TRBJ2-5, with a tentative D call TRBD2 (5 bases). Germline loops: CDR1 MDHEN, CDR2 SYDVKM. V was clipped by 11 bases and J by 4 bases, with 11 bases between them. The length of the CDR3 is 11 residues. CDR3 protein: CALGVRETQYF. The CDR3 nucleotides read TGTGCCCTCGGGGTGCGAGAGACCCAGTACTTC.

This chain links TRBV10-3 with TRBJ2-7, with 8 bases matching TRBD1. Unmatched junction bases numbered 9, after V lost 7 bases and J lost 4 bases. The CDR3 has 14 residues. Germline CDR1 ENHRY, CDR2 SYGVKD. CDR3 coding DNA: TGTGCCATCAACACGGACAGGGACCCGTACGAGCAGTACTTC. Translation gives CAINTDRDPYEQYF.

This chain connects TRBV4-2 to TRBJ2-5; 8 positions match TRBD2. This CDR3 comprises 16 residues. The germline CDR1 and CDR2 sequences are LGHNA and YNFKEQ. Trimming took 3 bases from V and 1 from J; bases not matched to a gene: 7. CDR3 in DNA: TGTGCCAGCAGCCAGAAATCGGGGGGGAGCCAAGAGACCCAGTACTTC. Translation gives CASSQKSGGSQETQYF.

The V and J genes are TRBV4-1 and TRBJ1-1, with 8 bases matching TRBD1. CDR3 length equals 14 residues. Germline lookup yields CDR1 MGHRA and CDR2 YSYEKL. The junction had 4 bases not matched to a gene; V was cut back by 3 bases and J by 4 bases. The CDR3 spells CASSHLTGVTEAFF. CDR3 bases: TGCGCCAGCAGCCATTTGACAGGGGTCACTGAAGCTTTCTTT.

The chain combines TRBV6-6 with TRBJ2-2, with D possibly TRBD2 on 5 matching bases. The CDR3 totals 13 residues. Germline CDR1 MNHNY, CDR2 SVGAGI (reference sequence). The V end lost 8 bases, the J end lost 8 bases, and 15 bases lay between the germline ends. The chain's CDR3 is CASRPARTGELFF. As DNA, the CDR3 is TGTGCCAGCCGCCCGGCCCGGACTGGGGAGCTGTTTTTT.